This TCR beta chain stems from a study of cytomegalovirus exposure and HLA in healthy donors. Losses at the gene ends were 6 bases for V and 6 bases for J; bases not matched to a gene: 12. Germline CDR1 reads KGHSH; CDR2 reads LQKENI. The CDR3 runs 15 residues. The primer mix had 60 Vbeta and 13 Jbeta primers. This table comes from immunoSEQ multiplex PCR, and its TCRdb copy is limited to in-frame clones, with some not included. The sample includes tens of thousands of clones, about four fifths seen only once; the top ten take 2.5% to 3.5%. Regarding this clone: Its antigen is unknown.

Points from the study as a whole: A later analysis linked some 18,000 TCR beta sequences to HLA alleles at 0.05 false discovery rate. Relative to equally common others, HLA-associated TCR beta chains showed greater clonal expansion in a later analysis.

Input material: PBMCs. The rearrangement joins TRBV18 to TRBJ1-2; 8 bases agree with TRBD1. This sequence was found in a woman aged 18-30 years in good health and CMV-seronegative. CDR3 sequence (DNA): TGTGCCAGCTCCCCCAGACTGACAGGGGCCCATGGCTACACCTTC. Translating gives CASSPRLTGAHGYTF.